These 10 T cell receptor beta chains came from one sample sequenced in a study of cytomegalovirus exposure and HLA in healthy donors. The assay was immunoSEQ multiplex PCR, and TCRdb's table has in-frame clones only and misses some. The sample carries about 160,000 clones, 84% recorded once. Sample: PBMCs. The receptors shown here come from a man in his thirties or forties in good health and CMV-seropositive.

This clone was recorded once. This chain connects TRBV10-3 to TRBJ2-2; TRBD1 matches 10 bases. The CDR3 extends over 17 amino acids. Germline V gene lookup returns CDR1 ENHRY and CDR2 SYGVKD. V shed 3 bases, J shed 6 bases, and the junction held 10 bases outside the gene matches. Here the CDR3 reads CAISDSRTGGGSGELFF. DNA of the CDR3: TGTGCCATCAGTGACTCAAGGACAGGGGGAGGATCCGGGGAGCTGTTTTTT.

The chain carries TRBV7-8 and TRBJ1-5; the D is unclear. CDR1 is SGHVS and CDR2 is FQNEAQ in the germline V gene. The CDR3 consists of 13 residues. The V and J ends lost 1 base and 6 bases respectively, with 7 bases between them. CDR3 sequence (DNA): TGTGCCAGCAGCTTAGGGGGAGGTCAGCCCCAGCATTTT. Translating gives CASSLGGGQPQHF.

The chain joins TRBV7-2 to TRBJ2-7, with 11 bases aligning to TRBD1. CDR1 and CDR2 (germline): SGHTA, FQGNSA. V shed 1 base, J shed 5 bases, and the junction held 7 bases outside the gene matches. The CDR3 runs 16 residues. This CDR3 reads CASSLEIGTGGNEQYF. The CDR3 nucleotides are TGTGCCAGCAGCTTAGAAATTGGGACAGGGGGGAACGAGCAGTACTTC.

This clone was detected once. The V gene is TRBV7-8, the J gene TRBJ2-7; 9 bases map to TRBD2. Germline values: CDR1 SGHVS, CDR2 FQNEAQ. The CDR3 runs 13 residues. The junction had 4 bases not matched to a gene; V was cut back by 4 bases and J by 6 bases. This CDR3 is CASSSGGRGEQYF. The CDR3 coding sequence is TGTGCCAGCAGCTCGGGCGGGAGGGGCGAGCAGTACTTC.

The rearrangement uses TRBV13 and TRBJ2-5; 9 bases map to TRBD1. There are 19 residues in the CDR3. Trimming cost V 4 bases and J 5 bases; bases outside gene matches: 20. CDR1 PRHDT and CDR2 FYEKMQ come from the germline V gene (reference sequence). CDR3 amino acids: CASSSLGTGIREVTETQYF. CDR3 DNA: TGTGCCAGCAGCTCGCTCGGGACAGGGATACGGGAGGTCACGGAGACCCAGTACTTC.

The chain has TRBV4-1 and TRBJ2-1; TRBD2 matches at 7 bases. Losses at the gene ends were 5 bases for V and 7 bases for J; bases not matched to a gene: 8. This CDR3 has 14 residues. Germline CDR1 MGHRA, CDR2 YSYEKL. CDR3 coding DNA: TGCGCCAGCAGCTCGCGGGAGAAAAGGAATGAGCAGTTCTTC. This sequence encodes CASSSREKRNEQFF.

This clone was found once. DNA of the CDR3: TGTGCCAGCAGCGCACTTGGAGAAGAGACCCAGTACTTC. It translates to CASSALGEETQYF. The V and J genes are TRBV9 and TRBJ2-5, with D hard to call. The germline V and J ends were trimmed by 3 bases and 3 bases, with 9 bases remaining between them. The CDR3 spans 13 residues. Looked up from germline, CDR1 is SGDLS and CDR2 is YYNGEE.

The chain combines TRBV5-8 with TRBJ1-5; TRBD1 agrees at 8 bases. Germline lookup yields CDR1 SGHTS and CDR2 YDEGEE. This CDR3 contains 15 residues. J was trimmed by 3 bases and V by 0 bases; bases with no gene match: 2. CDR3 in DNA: TGTGCCAGCAGCTTGGCGGACAGGGACAATCAGCCCCAGCATTTT. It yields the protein CASSLADRDNQPQHF.

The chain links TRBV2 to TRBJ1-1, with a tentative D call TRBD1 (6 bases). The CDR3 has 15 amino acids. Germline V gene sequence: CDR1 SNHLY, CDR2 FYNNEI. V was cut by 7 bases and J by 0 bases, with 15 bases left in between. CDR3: CASIQGTRMNTEAFF. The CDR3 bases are TGTGCCAGCATACAGGGAACTCGAATGAACACTGAAGCTTTCTTT. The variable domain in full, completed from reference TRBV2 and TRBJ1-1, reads EPEVTQTPSHQVTQMGQEVILRCVPISNHLYFYWYRQILGQKVEFLVSFYNNEISEKSEIFDDQFSVERPDGSNFTLKIRSTKLEDSAMYFCASIQGTRMNTEAFFGQGTRLTVV.

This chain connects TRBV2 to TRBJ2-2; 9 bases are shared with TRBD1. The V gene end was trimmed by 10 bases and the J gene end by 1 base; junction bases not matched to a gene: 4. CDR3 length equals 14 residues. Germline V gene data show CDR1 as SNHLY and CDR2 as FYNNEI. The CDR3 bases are TGTGCCACCCGGGACAGGGAGAACACCGGGGAGCTGTTTTTT. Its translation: CATRDRENTGELFF.